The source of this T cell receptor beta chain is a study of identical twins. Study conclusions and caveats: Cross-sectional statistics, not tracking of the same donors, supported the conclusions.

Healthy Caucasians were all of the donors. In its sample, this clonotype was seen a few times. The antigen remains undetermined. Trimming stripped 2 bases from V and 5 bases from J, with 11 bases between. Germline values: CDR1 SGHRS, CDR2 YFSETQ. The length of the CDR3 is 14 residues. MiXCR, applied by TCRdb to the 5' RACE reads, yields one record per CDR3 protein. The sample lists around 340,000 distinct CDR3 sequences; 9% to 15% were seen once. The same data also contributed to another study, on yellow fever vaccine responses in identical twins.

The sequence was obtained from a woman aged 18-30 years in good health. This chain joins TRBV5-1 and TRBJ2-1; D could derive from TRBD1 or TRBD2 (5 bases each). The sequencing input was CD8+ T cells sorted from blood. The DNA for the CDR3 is TGCGCCAGCAGCTTTTGGGACCTCGACAATGAGCAGTTCTTC. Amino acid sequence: CASSFWDLDNEQFF.